The clone carrying this T cell receptor (beta chain) was counted between two and nine times. Preparation of the TCRbeta library used unique molecular identifiers. MiXCR was run by TCRdb on the PCR reads, yielding one entry per CDR3 protein. The sample lists a few hundred thousand distinct CDR3 sequences; more than 7.5% were seen once. V lost 3 bases and J lost 2; bases outside the gene matches: 4. CDR1 and CDR2 (germline): PRHDT, FYEKMQ (reference sequence). This CDR3 contains 14 residues. This sample was included in a study of T-cell reconstitution after alpha-beta-depleted transplantation in children.

This TCR derives from a human donor who donated a stem cell graft to a child with SCID. Sequenced here: PBMCs from the stem cell graft donor, sampled from the stem cell graft. This sequence joins TRBV13 and TRBJ2-7; TRBD2 agrees at 7 bases. The CDR3 reads CASSLPGGPYEQYF. CDR3 coding DNA: TGTGCCAGCAGCTTGCCGGGGGGACCCTACGAGCAGTACTTC.